These T cell receptor beta chains were read from a single sample in a study of T-cell reconstitution after alpha-beta-depleted transplantation in children. MiXCR, applied by TCRdb to the PCR reads, yields one record per CDR3 protein. The table lists 250,000 to 300,000 distinct CDR3 sequences, approximately 9.6% of them singletons. The starting material was PBMCs from the stem cell graft donor, obtained from the stem cell graft. These receptor sequences come from a human donor who donated a stem cell graft to a child with SCID. Both conserved end residues are part of each CDR3. D genes are given only for firm matches. Clone size is given for some rows only: seen once, a few or many times, or a class if the clone is expanded.

size	J	V	D	CDR3	DNA
many	TRBJ2-1	TRBV5-1	NA	CASSPRGAQYSYNEQFF	TGCGCCAGCAGCCCCAGGGGTGCACAATACTCCTACAATGAGCAGTTCTTC
NA	TRBJ2-7	TRBV28	TRBD1	CASGDRQGISYEQYF	TGTGCCAGCGGCGACAGACAGGGGATCTCCTACGAGCAGTACTTC
many	TRBJ2-3	TRBV20-1	NA	CSARDALTDTQYF	TGCAGTGCTAGAGATGCTCTAACAGATACGCAGTATTTT
many	TRBJ2-4	TRBV7-9	NA	CASSLDTGKNIQYF	TGTGCCAGCAGCTTAGACACAGGCAAAAACATTCAGTACTTC
NA	TRBJ2-7	TRBV5-1	TRBD1	CASRGQGAGEQYF	TGCGCCAGCAGAGGACAGGGGGCTGGGGAGCAGTACTTC
NA	TRBJ1-2	TRBV9	NA	CASSVDGAGGYTF	TGTGCCAGCAGCGTAGACGGTGCAGGTGGCTACACCTTC
many	TRBJ1-1	TRBV20-1	NA	CSARAHHREYSEAFF	TGCAGTGCTAGAGCTCATCACAGGGAGTACTCTGAAGCTTTCTTT
few	TRBJ2-7	TRBV18	NA	CASSPGLNYEQYF	TGTGCCAGCTCCCCGGGTTTAAACTACGAGCAGTACTTC
NA	TRBJ2-2	TRBV18	NA	CASSPMPSPTGELFF	TGTGCCAGCTCACCAATGCCTAGTCCCACCGGGGAGCTGTTTTTT
few	TRBJ1-3	TRBV10-3	NA	CAISESAGPGNTIYF	TGTGCCATCAGTGAGTCGGCAGGGCCTGGAAACACCATATATTTT
few	TRBJ1-4	TRBV29-1	NA	CSVGPGLGEKLFF	TGCAGCGTAGGTCCGGGATTGGGGGAAAAACTGTTTTTT
many	TRBJ2-7	TRBV7-9	NA	CASSFSYEQYF	TGTGCCAGCAGTTTCTCCTACGAGCAGTACTTC
many	TRBJ2-7	TRBV4-1	TRBD1	CASSQDPDRVNYEQYF	TGCGCCAGCAGCCAAGACCCCGACAGGGTCAACTACGAGCAGTACTTC
few	TRBJ2-5	TRBV12-5	NA	CASDRGPQETQYF	TGTGCTAGTGATAGAGGGCCCCAAGAGACCCAGTACTTC
NA	TRBJ2-5	TRBV12-3/TRBV12-4	NA	CASTSRQGLETQYF	TGTGCCAGCACCTCCCGTCAGGGGTTAGAGACCCAGTACTTC
few	TRBJ2-5	TRBV4-2	NA	CASSQVGGEETQYF	TGTGCCAGCAGCCAAGTAGGCGGGGAAGAGACCCAGTACTTC
few	TRBJ2-1	TRBV12-3/TRBV12-4	TRBD1	CASSLRDRTQFF	TGTGCCAGCAGTTTAAGGGACAGGACTCAGTTCTTC
few	TRBJ1-2	TRBV9	NA	CASTGGTTYGYTF	TGTGCCAGCACCGGAGGGACTACCTATGGCTACACCTTC
many	TRBJ2-1	TRBV27	TRBD1	CASSLLDRGLNEQFF	TGTGCCAGCAGCCTCCTGGACAGGGGGCTCAATGAGCAGTTCTTC
once	TRBJ1-5	TRBV5-8	NA	CASSFLRGPNQPQHF	TGTGCCAGCAGCTTTCTGAGGGGACCCAATCAGCCCCAGCATTTT
few	TRBJ2-2	TRBV5-6	TRBD1	CASRAGQGVGELFF	TGTGCCAGCAGGGCTGGACAGGGGGTCGGGGAGCTGTTTTTT
many	TRBJ2-5	TRBV3-1	NA	CASSQDGTPQETQYF	TGTGCCAGCAGCCAAGACGGGACTCCTCAAGAGACCCAGTACTTC
few	TRBJ2-5	TRBV6-1	NA	CASRSDSRGETQYF	TGTGCCAGCAGATCGGACTCGAGAGGGGAGACCCAGTACTTC
few	TRBJ2-2	TRBV29-1	NA	CSVGGGAATGELFF	TGCAGCGTTGGCGGTGGGGCCGCAACCGGGGAGCTGTTTTTT
many	TRBJ2-3	TRBV29-1	TRBD2	CSATSGGPDTQYF	TGCAGCGCGACTAGCGGGGGGCCAGATACGCAGTATTTT
many	TRBJ1-2	TRBV6-5	NA	CASSRTDHYGYTF	TGTGCCAGCAGTCGGACAGATCACTATGGCTACACCTTC
NA	TRBJ1-1	TRBV12-3/TRBV12-4	NA	CASSFQARSDTEAFF	TGTGCCAGCAGTTTTCAAGCTCGGTCGGACACTGAAGCTTTCTTT
many	TRBJ2-7	TRBV27	NA	CASSTRIRGSSYEQYF	TGTGCCAGCAGTACGCGCATACGCGGCAGCTCCTACGAGCAGTACTTC
NA	TRBJ1-5	TRBV9	NA	CASSVGPTFSVGGQPQHF	TGTGCCAGCAGCGTGGGCCCGACTTTTTCGGTAGGGGGTCAGCCCCAGCATTTT
NA	TRBJ1-5	TRBV12-3/TRBV12-4	NA	CASSLFSGTDQPQHF	TGTGCCAGCAGTTTATTTTCAGGGACTGATCAGCCCCAGCATTTT
few	TRBJ2-4	TRBV3-1	TRBD2	CASSPAGGRVKNIQYF	TGTGCCAGCAGCCCGGCGGGGGGCCGGGTCAAAAACATTCAGTACTTC
NA	TRBJ1-2	TRBV27	TRBD1	CASSLLGQVGGYTF	TGTGCCAGCAGTTTACTAGGACAGGTGGGGGGCTACACCTTC
NA	TRBJ2-5	TRBV12-3/TRBV12-4	TRBD1	CASSLPTGEETQYF	TGTGCCAGCAGTTTACCTACAGGGGAAGAGACCCAGTACTTC
few	TRBJ2-1	TRBV3-1	TRBD2	CASSLGSSGGARWNEQFF	TGTGCCAGCAGCCTCGGATCTAGCGGGGGGGCCCGTTGGAATGAGCAGTTCTTC
few	TRBJ1-5	TRBV12-3/TRBV12-4	TRBD1	CASTKGQGKGQPQHF	TGTGCCAGCACTAAGGGACAGGGCAAAGGTCAGCCCCAGCATTTT
NA	TRBJ2-7	TRBV19	NA	CASSMKAGVSYEQYF	TGTGCCAGTAGTATGAAGGCAGGGGTATCCTACGAGCAGTACTTC
few	TRBJ2-3	TRBV11-2	NA	CASRPLGDTQYF	TGTGCCAGCAGACCACTAGGAGATACGCAGTATTTT
few	TRBJ2-1	TRBV5-1	NA	CASSLAHHNEQFF	TGCGCCAGCAGCTTGGCTCACCACAATGAGCAGTTCTTC
NA	TRBJ2-7	TRBV20-1	TRBD1	CSARRDSYEQYF	TGCAGTGCTAGACGGGACAGCTACGAGCAGTACTTC